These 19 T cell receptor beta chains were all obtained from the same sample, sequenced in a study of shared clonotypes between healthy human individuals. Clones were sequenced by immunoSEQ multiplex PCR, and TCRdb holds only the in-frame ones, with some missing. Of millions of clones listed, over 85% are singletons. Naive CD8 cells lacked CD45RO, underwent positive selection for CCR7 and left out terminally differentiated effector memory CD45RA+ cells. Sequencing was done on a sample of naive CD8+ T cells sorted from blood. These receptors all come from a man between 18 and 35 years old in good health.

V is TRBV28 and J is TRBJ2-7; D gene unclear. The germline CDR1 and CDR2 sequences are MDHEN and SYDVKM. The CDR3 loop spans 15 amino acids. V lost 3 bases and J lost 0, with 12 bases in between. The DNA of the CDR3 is TGTGCCAGCAGTTTTCTCCACGACACCTCCTACGAGCAGTACTTC. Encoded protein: CASSFLHDTSYEQYF. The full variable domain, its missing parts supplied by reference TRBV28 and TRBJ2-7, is DVKVTQSSRYLVKRTGEKVFLECVQDMDHENMFWYRQDPGLGLRLIYFSYDVKMKEKGDIPEGYSVSREKKERFSLILESASTNQTSMYLCASSFLHDTSYEQYFGPGTRLTVT.

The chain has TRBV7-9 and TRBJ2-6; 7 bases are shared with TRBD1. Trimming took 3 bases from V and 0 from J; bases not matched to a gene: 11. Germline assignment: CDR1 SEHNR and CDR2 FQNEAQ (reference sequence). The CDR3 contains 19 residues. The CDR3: CASSFTPGQIDSGANVLTF. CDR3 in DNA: TGTGCCAGCAGCTTTACCCCGGGACAGATCGACTCTGGGGCCAACGTCCTGACTTTC.

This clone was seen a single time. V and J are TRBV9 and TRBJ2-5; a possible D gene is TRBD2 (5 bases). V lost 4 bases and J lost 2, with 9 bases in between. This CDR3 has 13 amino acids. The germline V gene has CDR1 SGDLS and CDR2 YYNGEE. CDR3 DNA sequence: TGTGCCAGCAGCTCCCGCGGGCAAGAGACCCAGTACTTC. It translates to CASSSRGQETQYF.

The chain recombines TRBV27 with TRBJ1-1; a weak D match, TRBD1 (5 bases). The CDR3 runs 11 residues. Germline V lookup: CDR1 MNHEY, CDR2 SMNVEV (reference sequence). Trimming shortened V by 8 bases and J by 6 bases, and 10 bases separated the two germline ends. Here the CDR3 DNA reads TGTGCCAGCGGTGAGGGGTCTGAAGCTTTCTTT. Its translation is CASGEGSEAFF.

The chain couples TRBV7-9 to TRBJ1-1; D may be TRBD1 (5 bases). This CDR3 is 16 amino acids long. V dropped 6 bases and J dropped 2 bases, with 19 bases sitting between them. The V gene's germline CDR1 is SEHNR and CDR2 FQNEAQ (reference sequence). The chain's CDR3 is CASSPPGPQPNTEAFF. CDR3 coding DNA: TGTGCCAGCAGTCCTCCGGGGCCACAACCCAACACTGAAGCTTTCTTT.

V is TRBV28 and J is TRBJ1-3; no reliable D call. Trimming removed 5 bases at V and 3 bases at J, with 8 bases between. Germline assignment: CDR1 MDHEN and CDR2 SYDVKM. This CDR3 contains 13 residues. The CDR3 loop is CASSLLFGNTIYF. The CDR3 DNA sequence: TGTGCCAGCAGTCTCCTCTTTGGAAACACCATATATTTT.

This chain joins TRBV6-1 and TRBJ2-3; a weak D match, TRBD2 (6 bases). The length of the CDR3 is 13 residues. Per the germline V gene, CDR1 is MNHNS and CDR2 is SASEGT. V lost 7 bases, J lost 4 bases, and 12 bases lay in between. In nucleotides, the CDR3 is TGTGCCAGCATTAATGGAGGGCCAGATACGCAGTATTTT. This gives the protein CASINGGPDTQYF.

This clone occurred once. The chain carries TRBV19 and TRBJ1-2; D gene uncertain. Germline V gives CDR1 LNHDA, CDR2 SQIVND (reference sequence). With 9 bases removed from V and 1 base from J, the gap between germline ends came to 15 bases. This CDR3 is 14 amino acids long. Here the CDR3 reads CASTPEDFNYGYTF. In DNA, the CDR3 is TGTGCCAGCACCCCTGAGGACTTTAACTATGGCTACACCTTC.

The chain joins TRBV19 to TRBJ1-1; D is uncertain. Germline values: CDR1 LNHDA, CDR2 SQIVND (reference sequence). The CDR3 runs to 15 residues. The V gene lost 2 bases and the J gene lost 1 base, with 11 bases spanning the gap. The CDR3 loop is CASSIWSAQNTEAFF. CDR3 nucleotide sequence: TGTGCCAGTAGTATATGGTCAGCCCAGAACACTGAAGCTTTCTTT.

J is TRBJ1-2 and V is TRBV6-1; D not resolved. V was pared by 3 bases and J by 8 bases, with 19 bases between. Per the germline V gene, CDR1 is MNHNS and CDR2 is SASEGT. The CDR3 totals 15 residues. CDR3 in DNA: TGTGCCAGCAGTGACGTCAGTACGGCGCTTGAGGGCTACACCTTC. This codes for CASSDVSTALEGYTF.

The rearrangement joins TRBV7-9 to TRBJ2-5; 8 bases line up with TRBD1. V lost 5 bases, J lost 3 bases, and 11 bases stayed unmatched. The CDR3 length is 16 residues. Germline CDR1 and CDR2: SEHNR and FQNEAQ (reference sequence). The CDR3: CASSTHDRGVEETQYF. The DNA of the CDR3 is TGTGCCAGCAGCACCCACGACAGGGGCGTCGAAGAGACCCAGTACTTC.

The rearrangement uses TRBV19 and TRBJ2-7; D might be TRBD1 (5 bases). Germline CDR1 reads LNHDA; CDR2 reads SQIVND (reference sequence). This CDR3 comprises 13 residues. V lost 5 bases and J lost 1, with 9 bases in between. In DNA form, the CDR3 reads TGTGCCAGTAGTGGGGCAACATCCTACGAGCAGTACTTC. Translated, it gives CASSGATSYEQYF. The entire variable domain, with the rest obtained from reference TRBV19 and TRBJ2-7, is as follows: DGGITQSPKYLFRKEGQNVTLSCEQNLNHDAMYWYRQDPGQGLRLIYYSQIVNDFQKGDIAEGYSVSREKKESFPLTVTSAQKNPTAFYLCASSGATSYEQYFGPGTRLTVT.

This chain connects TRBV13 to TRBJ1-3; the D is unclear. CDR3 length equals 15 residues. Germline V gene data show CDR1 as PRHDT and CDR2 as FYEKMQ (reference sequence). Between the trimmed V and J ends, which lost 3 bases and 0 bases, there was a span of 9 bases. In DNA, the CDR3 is TGTGCCAGCAGCTTTTCTCCGCACTCTGGAAACACCATATATTTT. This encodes CASSFSPHSGNTIYF. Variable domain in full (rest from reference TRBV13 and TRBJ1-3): AAGVIQSPRHLIKEKRETATLKCYPIPRHDTVYWYQQGPGQDPQFLISFYEKMQSDKGSIPDRFSAQQFSDYHSELNMSSLELGDSALYFCASSFSPHSGNTIYFGEGSWLTVV.

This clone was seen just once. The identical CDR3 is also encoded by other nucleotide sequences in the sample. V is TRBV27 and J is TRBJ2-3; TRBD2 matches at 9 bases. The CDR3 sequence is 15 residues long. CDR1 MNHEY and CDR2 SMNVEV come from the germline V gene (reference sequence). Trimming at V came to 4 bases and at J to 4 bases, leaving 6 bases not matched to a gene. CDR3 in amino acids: CASSSLAGGSDTQYF. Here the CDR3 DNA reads TGTGCCAGCAGTTCGCTGGCGGGAGGGTCAGATACGCAGTATTTT.

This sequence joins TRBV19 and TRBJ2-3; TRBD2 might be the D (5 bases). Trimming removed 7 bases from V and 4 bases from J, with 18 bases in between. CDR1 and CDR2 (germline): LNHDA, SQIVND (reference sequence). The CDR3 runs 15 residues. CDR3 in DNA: TGTGCCAGTACGGAAGACCCGCTAGCATCAGATACGCAGTATTTT. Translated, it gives CASTEDPLASDTQYF.

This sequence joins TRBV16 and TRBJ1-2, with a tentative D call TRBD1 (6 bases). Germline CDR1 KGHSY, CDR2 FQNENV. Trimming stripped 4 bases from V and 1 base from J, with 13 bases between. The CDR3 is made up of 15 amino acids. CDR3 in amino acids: CASSLPDSFNYGYTF. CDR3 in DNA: TGTGCCAGCAGCCTACCGGACAGTTTTAACTATGGCTACACCTTC.

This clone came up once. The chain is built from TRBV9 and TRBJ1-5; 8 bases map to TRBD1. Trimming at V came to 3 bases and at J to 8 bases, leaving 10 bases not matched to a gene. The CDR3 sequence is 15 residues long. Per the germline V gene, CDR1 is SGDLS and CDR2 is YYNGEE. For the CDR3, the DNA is TGTGCCAGCAGCGAGGGGACAGGCCTCGCGAAGCCCCAGCATTTT. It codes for CASSEGTGLAKPQHF. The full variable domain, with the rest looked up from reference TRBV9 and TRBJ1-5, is DSGVTQTPKHLITATGQRVTLRCSPRSGDLSVYWYQQSLDQGLQFLIQYYNGEERAKGNILERFSAQQFPDLHSELNLSSLELGDSALYFCASSEGTGLAKPQHFGDGTRLSIL.

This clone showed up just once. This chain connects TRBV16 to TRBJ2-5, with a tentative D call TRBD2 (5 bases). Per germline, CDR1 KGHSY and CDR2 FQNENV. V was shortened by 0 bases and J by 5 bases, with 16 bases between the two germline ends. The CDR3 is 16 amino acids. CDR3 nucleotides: TGTGCCAGCAGCCAATCGGGCGGGCCCCATGGCGAGACCCAGTACTTC. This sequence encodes CASSQSGGPHGETQYF.

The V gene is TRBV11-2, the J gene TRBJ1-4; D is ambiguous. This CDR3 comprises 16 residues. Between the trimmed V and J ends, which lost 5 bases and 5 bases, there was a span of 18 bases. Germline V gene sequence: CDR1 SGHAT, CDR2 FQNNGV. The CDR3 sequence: CASSPSGNFRNEKLFF. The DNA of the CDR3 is TGTGCCAGCAGCCCATCGGGGAACTTTAGAAATGAAAAACTGTTTTTT.